The present entry profiles one TCR beta chain with its context. Its antigen is undetermined. These data are taken from a study of OX40 agonist ivuxolimab in advanced cancers. Overall study: From 23 to 79 years was the age range, with a mean of around 54 years, and 70% to 85% were male.

Individuals having autoimmune disease history or systemic immunosuppression were not enrolled. Study results and limitations: Averaged across samples, CD8+ T cells carried more expanded clones than CD4+ did. Part of the nonresponder group also had normalized T-cell clonal expansion that was low.

Profiling relied on immunoSEQ multiplex PCR, and the TCRdb table lists in-frame clones only, not all of them. The top ten hold less than 0.2% of the sample, which has 91,000 or so clones, roughly 94% seen once. This CDR3 has 16 amino acids. CDR1 and CDR2 from the germline V gene are MDHEN and SYDVKM. The V and J ends lost 8 bases and 0 bases respectively, with 19 bases between them. This chain uses TRBV28 with TRBJ1-1; the D gene is possibly TRBD1 (6 bases). This sequence originates from an adult with an advanced solid tumor such as melanoma, head and neck, liver or kidney cancer. This specimen consisted of CD4+ or CD8+ T cells sorted from blood, obtained in a trial of the OX40 agonist ivuxolimab. The CDR3 loop reads CASSRSPQGLNTEAFF. The CDR3 DNA sequence: TGTGCCAGCTCTCGCTCCCCACAGGGTTTGAACACTGAAGCTTTCTTT.